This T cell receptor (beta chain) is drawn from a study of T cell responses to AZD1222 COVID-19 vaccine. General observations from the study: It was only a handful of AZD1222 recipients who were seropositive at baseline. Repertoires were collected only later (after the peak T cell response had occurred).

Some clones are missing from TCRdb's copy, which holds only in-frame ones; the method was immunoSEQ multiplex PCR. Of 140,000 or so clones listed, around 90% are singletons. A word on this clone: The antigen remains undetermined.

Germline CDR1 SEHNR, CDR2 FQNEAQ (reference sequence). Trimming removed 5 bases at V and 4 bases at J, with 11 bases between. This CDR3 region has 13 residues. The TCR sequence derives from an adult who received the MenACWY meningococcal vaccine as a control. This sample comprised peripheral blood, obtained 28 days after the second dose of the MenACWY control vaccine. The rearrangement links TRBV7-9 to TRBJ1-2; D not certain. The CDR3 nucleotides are TGTGCCAGCAGCCCCGACACGGGCTATGGCTACACCTTC. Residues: CASSPDTGYGYTF.